This T cell receptor beta chain was captured by sequencing in a study of CD8 T cells in Susac syndrome. From blood CD8+ and CD4+ T cells, the TCR beta chain was sequenced. RNA, at about 0.45 to 1 ug, was reverse transcribed with random hexamers. TCRdb re-called the immunoSEQ multiplex PCR reads through MiXCR, storing one row per CDR3 protein. Among about 300,000 distinct CDR3 sequences, 85% were seen once, and the ten largest hold roughly 0.21%. Deletions cut 6 bases from V and 5 bases from J, with 22 bases between. Germline CDR1 MDHEN, CDR2 SYDVKM. The CDR3 sequence is 16 residues long. A word on this clonotype: Its matching antigen is unknown.

Study results and limitations: As acknowledged by the study, its TCR sequencing and HLA analysis included a relatively small number of individuals.

The origin of this receptor is a human donor with multiple sclerosis. The sequencing input was CD8+ T cells from PBMCs. The rearrangement links TRBV28 to TRBJ2-5; a weak D match, TRBD2 (6 bases). The CDR3 nucleotides read TGTGCCAGCAGGGCACCCTGGCGGGGCCGGCGGGAGACCCAGTACTTC. It translates to CASRAPWRGRRETQYF.